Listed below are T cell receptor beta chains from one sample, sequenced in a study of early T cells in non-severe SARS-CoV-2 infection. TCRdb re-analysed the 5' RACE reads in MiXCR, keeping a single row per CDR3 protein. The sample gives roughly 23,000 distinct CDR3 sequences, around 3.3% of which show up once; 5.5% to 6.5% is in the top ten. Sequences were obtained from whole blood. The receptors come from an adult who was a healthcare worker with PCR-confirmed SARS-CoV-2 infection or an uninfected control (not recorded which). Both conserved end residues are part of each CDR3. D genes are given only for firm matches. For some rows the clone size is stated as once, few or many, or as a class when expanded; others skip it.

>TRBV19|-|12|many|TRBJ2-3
TGTGCCAGTAGTACACGGCAAGATACGCAGTATTTT
CASSTRQDTQYF
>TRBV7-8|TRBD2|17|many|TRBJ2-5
TGTGCCAGCAGCTTAGCGAAGGGAGCTAGCGGGCGCGAGACCCAGTACTTC
CASSLAKGASGRETQYF
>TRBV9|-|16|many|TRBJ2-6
TGTGCCAGCAGCGTAGACACGGACTCTGGGGCCAACGTCCTGACTTTC
CASSVDTDSGANVLTF
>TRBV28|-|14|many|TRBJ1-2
TGTGCCAGCAGTCCAGTGGGTCTTACCTATGGCTACACCTTC
CASSPVGLTYGYTF
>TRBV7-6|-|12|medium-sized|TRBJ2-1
TGTGCCAGCAGCTCTGACGCGGATGAGCAGTTCTTC
CASSSDADEQFF
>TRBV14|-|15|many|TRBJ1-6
TGTGCCAGCAGCCAGCTGGACAGCAATAATTCACCCCTCCACTTT
CASSQLDSNNSPLHF
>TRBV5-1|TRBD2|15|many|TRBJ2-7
TGCGCCAGCAGCTTGGGACTAGCGGGAGGTTTTGAGCAGTACTTC
CASSLGLAGGFEQYF
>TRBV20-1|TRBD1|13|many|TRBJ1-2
TGCAGTGCCGCCAACAGGGGATCCTATGGCTACACCTTC
CSAANRGSYGYTF
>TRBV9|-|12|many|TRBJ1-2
TGTGCCAGCAGCGGGACAGCTGCCGGCTACACCTTC
CASSGTAAGYTF
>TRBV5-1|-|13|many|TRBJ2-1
TGCGCCAGCAGCTTGGGAAGACAGGACGGGCAGTTCTTC
CASSLGRQDGQFF
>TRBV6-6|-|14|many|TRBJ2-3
TGTGCCAGCAGTTACTCGGGCGTCTCCGATACGCAGTATTTT
CASSYSGVSDTQYF
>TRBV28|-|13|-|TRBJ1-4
TGTGCCAGCAGTACCCAGGCTAGGCGAAAACTGTTTTTT
CASSTQARRKLFF
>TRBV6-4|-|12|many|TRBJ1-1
TGTGCCAGCAGCGGTGACGGTCTGGTAGCTTTCTTT
CASSGDGLVAFF
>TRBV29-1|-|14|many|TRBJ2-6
TGCAGCGTTGGGGGGAGCTCTGGGGCCAACGTCCTGACTTTC
CSVGGSSGANVLTF
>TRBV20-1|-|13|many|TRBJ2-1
TGCAGTTTACCGATGGGACTCTACAATGAGCAGTTCTTC
CSLPMGLYNEQFF
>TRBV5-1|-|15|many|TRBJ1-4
TGCGCCAGCAGCCTCGAAATTGCAACTAATGAAAAACTGTTTTTT
CASSLEIATNEKLFF
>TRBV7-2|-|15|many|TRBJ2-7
TGTGCCAGCAGCACCGGGACACCAAACATCTACGAGCAGTACTTC
CASSTGTPNIYEQYF
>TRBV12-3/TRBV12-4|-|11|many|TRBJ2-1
TGTGCCAGCAGTTTACGGGGAGAGCAGTTCTTC
CASSLRGEQFF
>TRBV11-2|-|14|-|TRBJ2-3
TGTGCCAGCAGCTTAGATACCTTCCGCGATACGCAGTATTTT
CASSLDTFRDTQYF
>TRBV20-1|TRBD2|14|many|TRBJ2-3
TGCAGTGCGCAGTTGCGGGAGGGCCCAGATACGCAGTATTTT
CSAQLREGPDTQYF
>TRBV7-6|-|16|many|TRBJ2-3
TGTGCCAGCAGCTACATACATGGGACAACCACAGATACGCAGTATTTT
CASSYIHGTTTDTQYF
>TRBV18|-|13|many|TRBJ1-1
TGTGCCAGCTCAGCGGCAACTAACACTGAAGCTTTCTTT
CASSAATNTEAFF
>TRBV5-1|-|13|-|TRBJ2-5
TGCGCCAGCAGCTCCGGGACCCAGGAGACCCAGTACTTC
CASSSGTQETQYF
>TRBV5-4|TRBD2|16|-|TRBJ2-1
TGTGCCAGCAGCTTTTCGGGACTAGGGGTTGGCAATGAGCAGTTCTTC
CASSFSGLGVGNEQFF
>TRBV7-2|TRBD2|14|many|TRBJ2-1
TGTGCCAGCAGCTTAGGCGGGAGTGGGAATGAGCAGTTCTTC
CASSLGGSGNEQFF
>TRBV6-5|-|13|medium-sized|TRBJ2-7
TGTGCCAGCAGCAGACAGTACTCCTACGAGCAGTACTTC
CASSRQYSYEQYF
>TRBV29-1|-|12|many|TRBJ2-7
TGCAGCGTTGCCAGTCCGAGCTACGAGCAGTACTTC
CSVASPSYEQYF
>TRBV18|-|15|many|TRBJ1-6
TGTGCCAGCTCACCACCCGGGAGGATGAATTCACCCCTCCACTTT
CASSPPGRMNSPLHF
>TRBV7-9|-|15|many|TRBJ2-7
TGTGCCAGCAGCTTAGACCGGACGGTATCCTACGAGCAGTACTTC
CASSLDRTVSYEQYF
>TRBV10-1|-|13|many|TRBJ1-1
TGCGCCAGCGCCCGACAGATGAACACTGAAGCTTTCTTT
CASARQMNTEAFF
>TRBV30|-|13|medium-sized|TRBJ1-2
TGTGCCTGGAGTGTGCAAGGGACCTATGGCTACACCTTC
CAWSVQGTYGYTF
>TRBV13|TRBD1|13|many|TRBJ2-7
TGTGCCAGCCGCTACAGGGGGTTGTACGAGCAGTACTTC
CASRYRGLYEQYF
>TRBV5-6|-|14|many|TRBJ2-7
TGTGCCAGCAGCTCCGACAGGACTGCCTACGAGCAGTACTTC
CASSSDRTAYEQYF
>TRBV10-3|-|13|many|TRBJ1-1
TGTGCCATCAGTGAGGGGGGCGAGACTGAAGCTTTCTTT
CAISEGGETEAFF
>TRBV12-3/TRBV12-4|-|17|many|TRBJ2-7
TGTGCCAGCAGTTTAGTATTCCGGGCCGTCCCCACCTACGAGCAGTACTTC
CASSLVFRAVPTYEQYF
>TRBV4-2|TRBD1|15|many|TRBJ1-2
TGTGCCAGCAGCCCTGGGACAGCGTCTAACTATGGCTACACCTTC
CASSPGTASNYGYTF
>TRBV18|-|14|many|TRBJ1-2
TGTGCCAGCTCCCCCATTGGCGCCCTAAATGGCTACACCTTC
CASSPIGALNGYTF
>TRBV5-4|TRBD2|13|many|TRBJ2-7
TGTGCCAGCGGGACTAGCTCACTCCACGAGCAGTACTTC
CASGTSSLHEQYF
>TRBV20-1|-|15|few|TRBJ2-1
TGCAGTGCTAGAGTCTCACGGGGGACTTACAATGAGCAGTTCTTC
CSARVSRGTYNEQFF
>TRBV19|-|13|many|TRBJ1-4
TGTGCCAGTAGCGGCAGCATAAATGAAAAACTGTTTTTT
CASSGSINEKLFF
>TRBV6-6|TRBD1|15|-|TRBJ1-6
TGTGCCAGCAGTCCCCGGACAGGAAAGAATTCACCCCTCCACTTT
CASSPRTGKNSPLHF
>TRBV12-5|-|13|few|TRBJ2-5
TGTGCTAGTGGTTCCGACTCCCCAGGGACCCAGTACTTC
CASGSDSPGTQYF